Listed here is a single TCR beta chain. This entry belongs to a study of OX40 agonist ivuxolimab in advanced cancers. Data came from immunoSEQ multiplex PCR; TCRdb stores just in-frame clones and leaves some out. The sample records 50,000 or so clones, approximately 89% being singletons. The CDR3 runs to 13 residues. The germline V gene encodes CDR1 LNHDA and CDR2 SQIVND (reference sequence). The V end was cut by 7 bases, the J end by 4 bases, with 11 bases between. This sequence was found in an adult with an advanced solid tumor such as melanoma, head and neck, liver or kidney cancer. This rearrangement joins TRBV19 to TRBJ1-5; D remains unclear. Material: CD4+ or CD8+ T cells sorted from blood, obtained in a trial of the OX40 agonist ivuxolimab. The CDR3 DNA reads TGTGCCAGTACGGGAGGCTGGAATCAGCCCCAGCATTTT. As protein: CASTGGWNQPQHF.